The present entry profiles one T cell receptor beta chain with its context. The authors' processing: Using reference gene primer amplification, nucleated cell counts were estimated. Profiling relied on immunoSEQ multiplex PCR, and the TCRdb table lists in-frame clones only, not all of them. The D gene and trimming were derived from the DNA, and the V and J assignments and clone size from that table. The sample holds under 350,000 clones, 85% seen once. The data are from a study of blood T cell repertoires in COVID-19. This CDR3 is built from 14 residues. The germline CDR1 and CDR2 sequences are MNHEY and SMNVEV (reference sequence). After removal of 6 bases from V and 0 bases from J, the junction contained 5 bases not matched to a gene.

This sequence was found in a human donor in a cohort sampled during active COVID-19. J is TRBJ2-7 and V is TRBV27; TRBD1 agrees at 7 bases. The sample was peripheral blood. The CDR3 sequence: CASRPRGSSYEQYF. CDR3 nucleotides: TGTGCCAGCAGACCCAGGGGGAGCTCCTACGAGCAGTACTTC.